The clone carrying this T cell receptor (beta chain) was seen a few times. The germline V gene encodes CDR1 MDHEN and CDR2 SYDVKM. Trimming cost V 10 bases and J 1 base, with 17 bases left between them. This CDR3 region has 14 residues. The sample comes from a study of radiation and T cells in renal cell carcinoma. The method was immunoSEQ multiplex PCR; TCRdb's version includes in-frame clones alone and lacks a portion of them. The sample lists 140,000 to 150,000 clones, 75% to 90% occurring once. The sample's time point: blood 4 weeks post-SBRT, at nephrectomy. As for treatment: 15 Gy SBRT to primary tumor, nephrectomy 4 weeks later. Nephrectomy followed 15 Gy stereotactic body radiation by 4 weeks. The patient's renal cell carcinoma had clear cell pathology.

The TCR comes from a woman aged 50 to 60 with renal cell carcinoma. Here the sequenced sample was blood, taken from a patient whose treatment included radiotherapy and nephrectomy. The rearrangement joins TRBV28 to TRBJ2-7, with D possibly TRBD2 on 6 matching bases. CDR3 sequence (DNA): TGTGCCACCGAAGGCGGGGCGGAGTCCTACGAGCAGTACTTC. Its protein is CATEGGAESYEQYF.